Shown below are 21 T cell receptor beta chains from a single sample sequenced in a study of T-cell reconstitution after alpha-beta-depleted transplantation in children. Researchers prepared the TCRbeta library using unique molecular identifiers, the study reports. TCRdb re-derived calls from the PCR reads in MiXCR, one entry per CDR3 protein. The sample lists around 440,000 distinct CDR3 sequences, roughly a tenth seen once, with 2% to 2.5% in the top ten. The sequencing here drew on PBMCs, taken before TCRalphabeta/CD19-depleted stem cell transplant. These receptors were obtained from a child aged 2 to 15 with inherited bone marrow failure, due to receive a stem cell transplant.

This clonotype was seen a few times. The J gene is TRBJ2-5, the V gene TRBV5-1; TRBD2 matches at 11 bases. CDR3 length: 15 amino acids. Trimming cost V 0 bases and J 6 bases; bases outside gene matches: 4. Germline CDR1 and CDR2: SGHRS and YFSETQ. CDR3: CASSLGLAGKKTQYF. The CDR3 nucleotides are TGCGCCAGCAGCTTGGGACTAGCGGGAAAGAAGACCCAGTACTTC. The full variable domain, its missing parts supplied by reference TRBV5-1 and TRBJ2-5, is KAGVTQTPRYLIKTRGQQVTLSCSPISGHRSVSWYQQTPGQGLQFLFEYFSETQRNKGNFPGRFSGRQFSNSRSEMNVSTLELGDSALYLCASSLGLAGKKTQYFGPGTRLLVL.

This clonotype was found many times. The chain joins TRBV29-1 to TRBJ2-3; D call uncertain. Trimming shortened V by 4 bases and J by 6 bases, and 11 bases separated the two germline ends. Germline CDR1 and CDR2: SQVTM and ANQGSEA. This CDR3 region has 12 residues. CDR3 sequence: CSVATGADTQYF. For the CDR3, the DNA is TGCAGCGTTGCAACGGGCGCGGATACGCAGTATTTT.

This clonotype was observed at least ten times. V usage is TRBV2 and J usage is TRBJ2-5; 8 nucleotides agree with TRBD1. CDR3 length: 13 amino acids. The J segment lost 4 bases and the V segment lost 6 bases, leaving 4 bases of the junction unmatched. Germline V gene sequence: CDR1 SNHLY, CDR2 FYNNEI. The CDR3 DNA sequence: TGTGCCAGCAGACGGACAGGGATAGAGACCCAGTACTTC. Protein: CASRRTGIETQYF. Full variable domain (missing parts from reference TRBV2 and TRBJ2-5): EPEVTQTPSHQVTQMGQEVILRCVPISNHLYFYWYRQILGQKVEFLVSFYNNEISEKSEIFDDQFSVERPDGSNFTLKIRSTKLEDSAMYFCASRRTGIETQYFGPGTRLLVL.

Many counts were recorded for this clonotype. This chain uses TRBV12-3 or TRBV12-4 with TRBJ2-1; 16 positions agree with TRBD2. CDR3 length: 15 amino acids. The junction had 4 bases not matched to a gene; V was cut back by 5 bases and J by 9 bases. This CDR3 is CASSGTSGRGAEQFF. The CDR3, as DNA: TGTGCCAGCAGTGGGACTAGCGGGAGGGGGGCTGAGCAGTTCTTC.

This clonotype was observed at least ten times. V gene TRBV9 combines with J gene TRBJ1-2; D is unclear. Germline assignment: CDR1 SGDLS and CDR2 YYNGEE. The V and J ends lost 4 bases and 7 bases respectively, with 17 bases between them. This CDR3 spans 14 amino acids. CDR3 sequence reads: CASSQNLGSGGYTF. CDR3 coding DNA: TGTGCCAGCAGCCAAAACCTGGGCTCGGGTGGCTACACCTTC.

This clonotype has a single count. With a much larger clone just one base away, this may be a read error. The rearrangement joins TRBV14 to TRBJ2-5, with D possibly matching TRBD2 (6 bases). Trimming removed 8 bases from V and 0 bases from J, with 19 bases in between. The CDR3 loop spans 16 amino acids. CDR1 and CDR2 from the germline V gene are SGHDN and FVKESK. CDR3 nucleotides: TGTGCCAGCCGCGCTTGGGCCGGGAGATACCAAGAGACCCAGTACTTC. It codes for CASRAWAGRYQETQYF.

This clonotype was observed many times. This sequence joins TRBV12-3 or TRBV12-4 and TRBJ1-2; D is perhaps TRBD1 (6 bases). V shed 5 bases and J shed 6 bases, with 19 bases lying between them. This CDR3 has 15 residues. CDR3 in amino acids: CASSQITGFSNGYTF. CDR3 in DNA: TGTGCCAGCAGTCAGATCACAGGGTTTTCGAATGGCTACACCTTC.

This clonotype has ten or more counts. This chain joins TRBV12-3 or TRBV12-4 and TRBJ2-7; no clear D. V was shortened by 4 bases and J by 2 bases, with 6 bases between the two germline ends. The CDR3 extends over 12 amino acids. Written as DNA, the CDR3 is TGTGCCAGCAGTTATGGGCCCTACGAGCAGTACTTC. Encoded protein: CASSYGPYEQYF.

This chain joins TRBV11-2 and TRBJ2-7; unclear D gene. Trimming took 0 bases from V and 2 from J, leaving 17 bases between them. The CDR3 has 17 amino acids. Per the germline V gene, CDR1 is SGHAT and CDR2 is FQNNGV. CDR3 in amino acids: CASSLDPLLGITYEQYF. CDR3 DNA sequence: TGTGCCAGCAGCTTAGACCCCCTCCTAGGGATAACCTACGAGCAGTACTTC.

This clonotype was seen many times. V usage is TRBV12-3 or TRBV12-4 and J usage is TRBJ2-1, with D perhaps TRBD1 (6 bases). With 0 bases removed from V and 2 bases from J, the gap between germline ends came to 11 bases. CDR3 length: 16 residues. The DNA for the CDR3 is TGTGCCAGCAGTTTAGCGCTCAGGGGACCCTACAATGAGCAGTTCTTC. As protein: CASSLALRGPYNEQFF.

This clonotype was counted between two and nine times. The chain's CDR3 is CASSALIAKNIQYF. The CDR3 DNA reads TGTGCCAGCAGCGCACTGATAGCCAAAAACATTCAGTACTTC. The chain uses TRBV7-2 and TRBJ2-4; D remains ambiguous. The CDR3 consists of 14 residues. Germline assignment: CDR1 SGHTA and CDR2 FQGNSA. Trimming shortened V by 5 bases and J by 0 bases, and 8 bases separated the two germline ends.

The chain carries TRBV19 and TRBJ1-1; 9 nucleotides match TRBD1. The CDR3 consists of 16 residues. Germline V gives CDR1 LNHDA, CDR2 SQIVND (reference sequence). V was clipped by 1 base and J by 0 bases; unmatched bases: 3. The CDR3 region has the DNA TGTGCCAGTAGTATAGTAACAGGGGGCATGAACACTGAAGCTTTCTTT. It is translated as CASSIVTGGMNTEAFF.

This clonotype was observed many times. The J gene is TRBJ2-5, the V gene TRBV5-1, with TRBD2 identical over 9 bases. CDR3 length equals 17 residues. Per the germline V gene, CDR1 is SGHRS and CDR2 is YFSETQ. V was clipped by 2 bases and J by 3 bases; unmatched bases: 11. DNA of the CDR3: TGCGCCAGCAGCTTTTGTCTAGCGGGAAAGATTAAAGAGACCCAGTACTTC. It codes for CASSFCLAGKIKETQYF.

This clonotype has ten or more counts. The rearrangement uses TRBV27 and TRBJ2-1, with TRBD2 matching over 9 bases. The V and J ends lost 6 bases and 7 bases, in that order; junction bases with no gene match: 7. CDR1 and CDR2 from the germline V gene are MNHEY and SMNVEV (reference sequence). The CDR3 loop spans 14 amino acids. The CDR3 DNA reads TGTGCCAGCAGCTGGCGCGGGAGGGGTAATGAGCAGTTCTTC. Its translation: CASSWRGRGNEQFF.

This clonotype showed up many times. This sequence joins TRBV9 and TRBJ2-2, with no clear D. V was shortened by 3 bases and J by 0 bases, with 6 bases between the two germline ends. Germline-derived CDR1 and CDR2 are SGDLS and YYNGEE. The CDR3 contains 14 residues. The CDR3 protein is CASSAPANTGELFF. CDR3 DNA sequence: TGTGCCAGCAGCGCCCCGGCGAACACCGGGGAGCTGTTTTTT.

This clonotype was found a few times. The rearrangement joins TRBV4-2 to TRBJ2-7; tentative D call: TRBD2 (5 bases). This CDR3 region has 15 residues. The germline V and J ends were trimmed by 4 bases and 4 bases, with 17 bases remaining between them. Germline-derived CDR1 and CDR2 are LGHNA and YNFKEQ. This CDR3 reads CASSRSGFATYEQYF. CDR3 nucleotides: TGTGCCAGCAGCCGATCGGGGTTCGCCACTTACGAGCAGTACTTC.

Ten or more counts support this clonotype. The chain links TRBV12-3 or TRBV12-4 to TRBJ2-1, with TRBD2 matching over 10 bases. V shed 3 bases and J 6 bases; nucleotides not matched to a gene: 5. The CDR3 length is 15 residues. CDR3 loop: CASSFGTSVSNEQFF. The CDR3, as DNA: TGTGCCAGCAGTTTCGGGACTAGCGTGTCCAATGAGCAGTTCTTC.

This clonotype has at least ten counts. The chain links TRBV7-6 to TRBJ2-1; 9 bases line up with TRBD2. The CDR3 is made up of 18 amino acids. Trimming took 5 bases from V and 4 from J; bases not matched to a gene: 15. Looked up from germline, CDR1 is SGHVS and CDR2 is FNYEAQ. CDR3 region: CASSQRASGMIPYNEQFF. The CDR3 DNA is TGTGCCAGCAGCCAGCGCGCTAGCGGGATGATCCCTTACAATGAGCAGTTCTTC.

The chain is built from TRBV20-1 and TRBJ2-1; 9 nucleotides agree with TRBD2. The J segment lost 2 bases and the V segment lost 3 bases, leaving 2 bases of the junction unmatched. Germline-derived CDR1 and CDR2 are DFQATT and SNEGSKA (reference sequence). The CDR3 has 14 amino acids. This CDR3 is CSASRLAAYNEQFF. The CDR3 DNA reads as TGCAGTGCTAGTCGACTAGCGGCCTACAATGAGCAGTTCTTC.

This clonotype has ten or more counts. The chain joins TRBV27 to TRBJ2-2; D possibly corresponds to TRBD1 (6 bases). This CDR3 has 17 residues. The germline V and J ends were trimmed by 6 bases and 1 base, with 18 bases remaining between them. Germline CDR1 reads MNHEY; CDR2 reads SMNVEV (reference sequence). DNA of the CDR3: TGTGCCAGCAGCCAGATCTTTATGACAGGGAACACCGGGGAGCTGTTTTTT. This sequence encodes CASSQIFMTGNTGELFF.

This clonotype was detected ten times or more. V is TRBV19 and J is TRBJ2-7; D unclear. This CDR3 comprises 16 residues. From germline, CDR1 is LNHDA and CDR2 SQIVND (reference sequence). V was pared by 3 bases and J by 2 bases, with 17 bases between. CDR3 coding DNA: TGTGCCAGTAGTATGGGTCCAGATACCGCCACCTACGAGCAGTACTTC. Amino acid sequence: CASSMGPDTATYEQYF.